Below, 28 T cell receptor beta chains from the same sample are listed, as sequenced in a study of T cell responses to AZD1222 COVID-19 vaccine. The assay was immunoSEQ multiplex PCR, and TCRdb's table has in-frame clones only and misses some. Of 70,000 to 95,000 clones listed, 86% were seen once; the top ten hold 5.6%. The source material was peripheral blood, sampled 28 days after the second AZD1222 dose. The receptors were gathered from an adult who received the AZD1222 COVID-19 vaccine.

This CDR3 reads CASSREGRNTGELFF. For the CDR3, the DNA is TGTGCCAGCAGCCGTGAGGGGAGGAACACCGGGGAGCTGTTTTTT. J is TRBJ2-2 and V is TRBV25-1; the D gene could be TRBD1 or TRBD2 (5 bases each). The CDR3 loop spans 15 amino acids. V was pared by 6 bases and J by 1 base, with 12 bases between. Germline loops: CDR1 MGHDK, CDR2 SYGVNS.

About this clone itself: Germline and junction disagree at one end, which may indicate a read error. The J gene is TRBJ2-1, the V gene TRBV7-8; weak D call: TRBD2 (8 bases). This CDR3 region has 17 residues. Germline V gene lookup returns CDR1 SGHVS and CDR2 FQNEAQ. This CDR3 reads CASSLAGGTSRYNEQFF. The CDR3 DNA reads TGTGCCAGCAGCCTAGCAGGGGGGACTAGTCGGTACAATGAGCAGTTCTTC.

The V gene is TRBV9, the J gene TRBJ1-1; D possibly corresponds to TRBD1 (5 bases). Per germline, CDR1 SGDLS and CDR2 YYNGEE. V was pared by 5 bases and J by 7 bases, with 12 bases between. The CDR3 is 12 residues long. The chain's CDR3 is CASSTGPNEAFF. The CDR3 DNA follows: TGTGCCAGCAGTACGGGGCCTAATGAAGCTTTCTTT.

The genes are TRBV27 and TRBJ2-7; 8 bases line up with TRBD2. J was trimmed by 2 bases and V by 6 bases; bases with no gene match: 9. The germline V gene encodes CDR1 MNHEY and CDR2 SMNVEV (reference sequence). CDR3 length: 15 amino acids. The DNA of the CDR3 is TGTGCCAGCAGGTGGAGCGGGAGTCCCGCCTACGAGCAGTACTTC. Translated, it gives CASRWSGSPAYEQYF.

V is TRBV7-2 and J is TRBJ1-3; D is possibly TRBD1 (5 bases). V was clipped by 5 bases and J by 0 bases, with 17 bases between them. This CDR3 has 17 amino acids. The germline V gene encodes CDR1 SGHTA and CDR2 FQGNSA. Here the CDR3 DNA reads TGTGCCAGCAGCCCCCGACCGGCGGGACCCTCTGGAAACACCATATATTTT. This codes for CASSPRPAGPSGNTIYF. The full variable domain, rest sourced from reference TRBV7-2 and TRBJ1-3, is GAGVSQSPSNKVTEKGKDVELRCDPISGHTALYWYRQSLGQGLEFLIYFQGNSAPDKSGLPSDRFSAERTGGSVSTLTIQRTQQEDSAVYLCASSPRPAGPSGNTIYFGEGSWLTVV.

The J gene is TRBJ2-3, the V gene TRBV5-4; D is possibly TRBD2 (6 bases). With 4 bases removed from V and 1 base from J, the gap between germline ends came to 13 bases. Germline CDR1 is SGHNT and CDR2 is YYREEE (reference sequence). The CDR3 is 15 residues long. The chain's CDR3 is CASSGAGRGTDTQYF. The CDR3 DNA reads TGTGCCAGCAGCGGAGCGGGCAGGGGCACAGATACGCAGTATTTT.

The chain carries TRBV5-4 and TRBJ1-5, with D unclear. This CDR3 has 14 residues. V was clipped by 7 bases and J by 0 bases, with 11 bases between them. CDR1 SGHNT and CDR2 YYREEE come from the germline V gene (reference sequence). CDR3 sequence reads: CASGNINSNQPQHF. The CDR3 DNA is TGTGCCAGCGGTAATATTAATAGCAATCAGCCCCAGCATTTT.

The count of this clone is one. CDR3 protein: CANAGVGTDTQYF. CDR3 DNA sequence: TGTGCCAACGCAGGGGTAGGCACAGATACGCAGTATTTT. The chain employs TRBV12-3 or TRBV12-4 and TRBJ2-3; D perhaps matches TRBD1 (6 bases). The CDR3 totals 13 residues. The V end was cut by 10 bases, the J end by 1 base, with 12 bases between.

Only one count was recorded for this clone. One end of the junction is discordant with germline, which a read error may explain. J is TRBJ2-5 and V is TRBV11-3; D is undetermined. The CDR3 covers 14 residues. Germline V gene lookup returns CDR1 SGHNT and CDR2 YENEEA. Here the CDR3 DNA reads TGTGCCAGCAGCCTAGACGGTGTACAAGAGACCCAGTACTTC. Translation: CASSLDGVQETQYF.

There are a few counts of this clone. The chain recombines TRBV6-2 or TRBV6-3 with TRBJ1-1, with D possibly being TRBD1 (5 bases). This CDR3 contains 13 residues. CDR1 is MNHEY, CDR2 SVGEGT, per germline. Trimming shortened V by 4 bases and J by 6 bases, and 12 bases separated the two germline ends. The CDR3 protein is CASSLARTSEAFF. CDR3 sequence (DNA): TGTGCCAGCAGTTTAGCCCGGACATCTGAAGCTTTCTTT.

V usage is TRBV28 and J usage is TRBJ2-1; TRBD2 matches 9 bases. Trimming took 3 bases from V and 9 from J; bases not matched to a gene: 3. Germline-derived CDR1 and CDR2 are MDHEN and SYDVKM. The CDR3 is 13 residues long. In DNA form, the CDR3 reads TGTGCCAGCAGTTTGGTAGCGGGAGTTGAGCAGTTCTTC. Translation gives CASSLVAGVEQFF.

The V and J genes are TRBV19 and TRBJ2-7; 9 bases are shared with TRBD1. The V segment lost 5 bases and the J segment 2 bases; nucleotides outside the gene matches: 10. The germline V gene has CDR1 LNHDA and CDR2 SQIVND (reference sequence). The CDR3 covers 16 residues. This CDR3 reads CASSPQGQGYPYEQYF. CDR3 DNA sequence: TGTGCCAGTAGTCCACAAGGACAGGGGTATCCCTACGAGCAGTACTTC.

The chain's CDR3 is CASSPAQRTHNEQFF. Here the CDR3 DNA reads TGTGCCAGCAGCCCCGCCCAGCGGACCCACAATGAGCAGTTCTTC. This chain links TRBV3-1 (or the pseudogene TRBV3-2) with TRBJ2-1; D is possibly TRBD2 (5 bases). CDR3 length equals 15 residues. The V gene's germline CDR1 is LGHDT and CDR2 YNNKEL (reference sequence). Trimming took off 4 bases at V and 5 bases at J, with 15 bases between the two ends.

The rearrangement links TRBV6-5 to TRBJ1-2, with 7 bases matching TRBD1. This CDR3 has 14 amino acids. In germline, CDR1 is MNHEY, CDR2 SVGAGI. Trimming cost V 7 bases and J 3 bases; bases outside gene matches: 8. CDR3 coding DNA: TGTGCCAGCAATTCGGGACAGCGGGACTATGGCTACACCTTC. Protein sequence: CASNSGQRDYGYTF.

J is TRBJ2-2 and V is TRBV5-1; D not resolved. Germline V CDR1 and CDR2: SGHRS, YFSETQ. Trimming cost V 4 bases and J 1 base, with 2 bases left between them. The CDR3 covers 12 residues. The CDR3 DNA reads TGCGCCAGCAGCCAGAACACCGGGGAGCTGTTTTTT. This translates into CASSQNTGELFF.

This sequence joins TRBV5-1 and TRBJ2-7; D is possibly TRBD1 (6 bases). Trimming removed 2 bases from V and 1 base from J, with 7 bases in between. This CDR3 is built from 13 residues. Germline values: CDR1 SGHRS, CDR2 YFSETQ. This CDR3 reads CASSFQGSYEQYF. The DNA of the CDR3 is TGCGCCAGCAGCTTTCAGGGGTCCTACGAGCAGTACTTC.

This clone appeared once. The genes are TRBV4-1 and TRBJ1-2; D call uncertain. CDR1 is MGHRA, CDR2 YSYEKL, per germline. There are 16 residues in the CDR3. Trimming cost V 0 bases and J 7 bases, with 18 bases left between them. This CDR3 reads CASSQDPGAPYSGYTF. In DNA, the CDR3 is TGCGCCAGCAGCCAAGATCCGGGCGCCCCTTATAGTGGCTACACCTTC.

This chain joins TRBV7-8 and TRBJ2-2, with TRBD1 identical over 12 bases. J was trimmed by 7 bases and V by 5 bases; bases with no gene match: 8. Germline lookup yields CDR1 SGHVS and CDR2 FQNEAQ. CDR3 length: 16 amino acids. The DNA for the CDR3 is TGTGCCAGCAGCCCACCCGGGACAGGGGGCATCGGGGAGCTGTTTTTT. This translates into CASSPPGTGGIGELFF.

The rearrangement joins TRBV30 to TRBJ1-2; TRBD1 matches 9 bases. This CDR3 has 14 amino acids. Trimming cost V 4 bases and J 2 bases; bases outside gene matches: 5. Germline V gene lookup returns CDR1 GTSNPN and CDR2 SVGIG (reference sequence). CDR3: CAWIPDRGNYGYTF. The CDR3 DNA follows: TGTGCCTGGATTCCCGACAGGGGGAACTATGGCTACACCTTC.

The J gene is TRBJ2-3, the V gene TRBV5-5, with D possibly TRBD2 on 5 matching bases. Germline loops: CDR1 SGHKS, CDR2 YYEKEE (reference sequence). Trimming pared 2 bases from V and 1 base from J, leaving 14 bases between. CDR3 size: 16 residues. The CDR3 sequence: CASSFISGRGTDTQYF. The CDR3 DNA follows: TGTGCCAGCAGCTTTATCAGCGGACGCGGCACAGATACGCAGTATTTT.

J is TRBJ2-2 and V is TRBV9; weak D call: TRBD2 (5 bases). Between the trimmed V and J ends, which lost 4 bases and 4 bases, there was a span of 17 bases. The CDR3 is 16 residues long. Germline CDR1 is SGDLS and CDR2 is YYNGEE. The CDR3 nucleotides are TGTGCCAGCAGCCCACGGACCGCGGGCGGCACCGGGGAGCTGTTTTTT. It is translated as CASSPRTAGGTGELFF.

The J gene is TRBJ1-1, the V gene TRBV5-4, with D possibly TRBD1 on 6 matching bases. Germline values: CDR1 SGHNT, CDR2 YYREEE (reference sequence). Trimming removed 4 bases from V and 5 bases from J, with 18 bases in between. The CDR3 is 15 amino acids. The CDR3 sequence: CASSRLPGERTEAFF. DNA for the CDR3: TGTGCCAGCAGCCGTCTTCCAGGGGAACGGACTGAAGCTTTCTTT.

CDR3: CASSFAGGYTF. Here the CDR3 DNA reads TGTGCCAGCAGTTTCGCGGGAGGCTACACCTTC. The V gene is TRBV28, the J gene TRBJ1-2; D is uncertain. Germline V gene lookup returns CDR1 MDHEN and CDR2 SYDVKM. This CDR3 comprises 11 residues. V lost 3 bases, J lost 8 bases, and 7 bases lay in between.

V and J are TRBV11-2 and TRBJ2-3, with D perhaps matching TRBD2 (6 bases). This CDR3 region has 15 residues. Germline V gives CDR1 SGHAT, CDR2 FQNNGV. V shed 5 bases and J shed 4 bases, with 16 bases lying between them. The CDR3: CASSPSRASADTQYF. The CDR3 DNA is TGTGCCAGCAGCCCCAGTCGGGCTAGCGCAGATACGCAGTATTTT. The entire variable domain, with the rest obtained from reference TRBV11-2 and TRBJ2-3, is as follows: EAGVAQSPRYKIIEKRQSVAFWCNPISGHATLYWYQQILGQGPKLLIQFQNNGVVDDSQLPKDRFSAERLKGVDSTLKIQPAKLEDSAVYLCASSPSRASADTQYFGPGTRLTVL.

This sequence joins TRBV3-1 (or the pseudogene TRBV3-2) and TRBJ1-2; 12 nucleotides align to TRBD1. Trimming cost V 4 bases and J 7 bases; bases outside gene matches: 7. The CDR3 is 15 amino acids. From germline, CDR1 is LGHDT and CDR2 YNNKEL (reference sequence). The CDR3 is CASSLEGQGAAGYTF. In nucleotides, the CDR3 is TGTGCCAGCAGCCTTGAGGGACAGGGGGCAGCTGGCTACACCTTC.

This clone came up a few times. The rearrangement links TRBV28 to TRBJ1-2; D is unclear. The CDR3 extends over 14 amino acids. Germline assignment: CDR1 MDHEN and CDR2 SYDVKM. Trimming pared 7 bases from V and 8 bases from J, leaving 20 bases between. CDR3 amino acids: CASTSSPAGVGYTF. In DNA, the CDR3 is TGTGCCAGCACCAGTTCCCCGGCCGGGGTAGGCTACACCTTC.

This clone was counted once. CDR3 protein: CASSSGTGRFYEQYF. Written as DNA, the CDR3 is TGTGCCAGCAGTTCCGGGACAGGGAGATTCTACGAGCAGTACTTC. The genes are TRBV6-6 and TRBJ2-7, with 9 bases identical to TRBD1. Germline CDR1 and CDR2: MNHNY and SVGAGI (reference sequence). The V segment lost 4 bases and the J segment 3 bases; nucleotides outside the gene matches: 7. The CDR3 is 15 residues long.

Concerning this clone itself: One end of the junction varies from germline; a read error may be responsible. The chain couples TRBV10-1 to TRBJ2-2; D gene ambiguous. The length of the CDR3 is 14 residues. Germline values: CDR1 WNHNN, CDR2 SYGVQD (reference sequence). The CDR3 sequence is CAGSDPPATGELFF. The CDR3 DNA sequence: TGCGCCGGCAGTGACCCGCCAGCCACCGGGGAGCTGTTTTTT.